The source of this T cell receptor beta chain is a study of shared clonotypes between healthy human individuals. Terminally differentiated effector memory CD45RA+ cells were excluded from the naive CD8 cells, which were CD45RO-negative and positively selected for CCR7. Germline loops: CDR1 SGHKS, CDR2 YYEKEE (reference sequence). Between the trimmed V and J ends, which lost 3 bases and 1 base, there was a span of 10 bases. CDR3 length equals 14 residues. The data were produced by immunoSEQ multiplex PCR, yet TCRdb's version contains in-frame clones alone and is incomplete. The data hold about 2.1 million clones, with roughly 95% observed a single time.

J is TRBJ1-1 and V is TRBV5-5, with D unclear. The sample consisted of naive CD8+ T cells from PBMCs. The clonotype originates from a man aged 18 to 29 in good health. Some clones in this sample may be carry-over from other donors' samples. The CDR3 nucleotides are TGTGCCAGCAGCTGGCCCCAGAAGAACACTGAAGCTTTCTTT. Its translation: CASSWPQKNTEAFF.